One sample yielded the 22 T cell receptor beta chains listed below, sequenced in a study of T-cell reconstitution after alpha-beta-depleted transplantation in children. Preparing the TCRbeta library involved the use of unique molecular identifiers. TCRdb called the PCR reads again in MiXCR, with one record for every CDR3 protein. The sample includes roughly 340,000 distinct CDR3 sequences, 15% to 20% of them seen just once. The sample consisted of PBMCs, mostly from graft donor cells, taken 360 days after TCRalphabeta/CD19-depleted stem cell transplant. The receptors were sampled from a male patient aged 2 to 9 who had a stem cell transplant for acute lymphoblastic leukemia, so the T cells may come from the graft donor.

This clonotype was observed at least ten times. The chain combines TRBV29-1 with TRBJ2-3; the match to TRBD1 covers 7 bases. CDR1 and CDR2 from the germline V gene are SQVTM and ANQGSEA. This CDR3 has 12 amino acids. The CDR3 region has the DNA TGCAGTCAGGGGGTCAGCACAGATACGCAGTATTTT. This gives the protein CSQGVSTDTQYF.

This clonotype was seen a few times. The V and J genes are TRBV28 and TRBJ2-1; 12 bases are shared with TRBD2. CDR1 is MDHEN and CDR2 is SYDVKM in the germline V gene. This CDR3 is built from 16 residues. With 5 bases clipped from V and 3 bases from J, the junction kept 5 bases outside the gene matches. CDR3 in DNA: TGTGCCAGCAGTCCTGGGGGACTAGCGGGCTACAATGAGCAGTTCTTC. Protein: CASSPGGLAGYNEQFF. The full variable domain, with the rest looked up from reference TRBV28 and TRBJ2-1, is DVKVTQSSRYLVKRTGEKVFLECVQDMDHENMFWYRQDPGLGLRLIYFSYDVKMKEKGDIPEGYSVSREKKERFSLILESASTNQTSMYLCASSPGGLAGYNEQFFGPGTRLTVL.

This clonotype was seen more than once but under ten times. The J gene is TRBJ2-5, the V gene TRBV5-1, with TRBD2 identical over 7 bases. Germline CDR1 reads SGHRS; CDR2 reads YFSETQ. V was clipped by 5 bases and J by 5 bases; unmatched bases: 9. The CDR3 totals 14 residues. The CDR3 spells CASRVAGVTETQYF. The CDR3 DNA follows: TGCGCCAGCAGAGTGGCGGGAGTGACCGAGACCCAGTACTTC. The full variable domain, completed using reference TRBV5-1 and TRBJ2-5, is KAGVTQTPRYLIKTRGQQVTLSCSPISGHRSVSWYQQTPGQGLQFLFEYFSETQRNKGNFPGRFSGRQFSNSRSEMNVSTLELGDSALYLCASRVAGVTETQYFGPGTRLLVL.

In its sample, this clonotype was seen many times. The chain joins TRBV7-8 to TRBJ2-1; the D is unclear. The CDR3 is 14 amino acids. Germline V gene data show CDR1 as SGHVS and CDR2 as FQNEAQ. The germline V and J ends were trimmed by 1 base and 7 bases, with 11 bases remaining between them. CDR3 sequence (DNA): TGTGCCAGCAGCTTAGTGTCTATGGGGAATGAGCAGTTCTTC. Its protein is CASSLVSMGNEQFF.

The chain joins TRBV7-6 to TRBJ2-2; tentative D call: TRBD2 (5 bases). The CDR3 covers 16 residues. The V and J ends lost 5 bases and 1 base respectively, with 14 bases between them. The germline gives CDR1 SGHVS, CDR2 FNYEAQ. CDR3 DNA sequence: TGTGCCAGCAGCCCTTATTCAGGAGGGAACACCGGGGAGCTGTTTTTT. It translates to CASSPYSGGNTGELFF.

J is TRBJ2-7 and V is TRBV5-1; D is undetermined. Trimming cost V 4 bases and J 6 bases, with 14 bases left between them. This CDR3 region has 13 residues. Germline CDR1 is SGHRS and CDR2 is YFSETQ. CDR3 sequence: CASSQEARPEQYF. CDR3 coding DNA: TGCGCCAGCAGCCAAGAAGCACGGCCCGAGCAGTACTTC.

The V gene is TRBV7-9, the J gene TRBJ2-1; 7 bases are shared with TRBD1. This CDR3 has 14 residues. The V and J ends lost 5 bases and 5 bases, in that order; junction bases with no gene match: 6. The germline CDR1 and CDR2 sequences are SEHNR and FQNEAQ (reference sequence). In DNA form, the CDR3 reads TGTGCCAGCAGCGCCCGGGACAGAAACAATGAGCAGTTCTTC. This encodes CASSARDRNNEQFF.

The rearrangement joins TRBV5-1 to TRBJ2-5; D not resolved. The CDR3 is made up of 16 amino acids. Germline assignment: CDR1 SGHRS and CDR2 YFSETQ. V was shortened by 3 bases and J by 4 bases, with 19 bases between the two germline ends. CDR3 protein: CASSSHPLNTGETQYF. The CDR3 region has the DNA TGCGCCAGCAGCTCCCACCCCTTGAATACGGGAGAGACCCAGTACTTC. Looking up the rest from reference TRBV5-1 and TRBJ2-5 gives the full variable domain: KAGVTQTPRYLIKTRGQQVTLSCSPISGHRSVSWYQQTPGQGLQFLFEYFSETQRNKGNFPGRFSGRQFSNSRSEMNVSTLELGDSALYLCASSSHPLNTGETQYFGPGTRLLVL.

A few counts support this clonotype. The chain is built from TRBV20-1 and TRBJ1-1, with TRBD1 matching 8 bases. Trimming cost V 1 base and J 4 bases; bases outside gene matches: 8. In germline, CDR1 is DFQATT, CDR2 SNEGSKA (reference sequence). The CDR3 contains 15 residues. The CDR3 DNA follows: TGCAGTGCTAGAGCAACGACAGGGGCGTTCACTGAAGCTTTCTTT. It translates to CSARATTGAFTEAFF.

This clonotype was counted a few times. The V call is TRBV4-1, the J call TRBJ1-5; no clear D. Germline loops: CDR1 MGHRA, CDR2 YSYEKL. The CDR3 spans 16 residues. Trimming cost V 1 base and J 5 bases, with 15 bases left between them. For the CDR3, the DNA is TGCGCCAGCAGCCAAGGGCCGGCAGGCCAACATCAGCCCCAGCATTTT. Residues: CASSQGPAGQHQPQHF.

In its sample, this clonotype was seen a few times. The chain links TRBV12-3 or TRBV12-4 to TRBJ2-5, with a weak D call TRBD1 (6 bases). Between the trimmed V and J ends, which lost 5 bases and 7 bases, there was a span of 14 bases. This CDR3 contains 13 residues. The DNA of the CDR3 is TGTGCCAGCAGTGTGAGGGGGTTTGGGACCCAGTACTTC. This gives the protein CASSVRGFGTQYF.

This clonotype was found many times. The chain is built from TRBV20-1 and TRBJ2-5; 7 bases fit TRBD2. CDR1 is DFQATT and CDR2 is SNEGSKA in the germline V gene (reference sequence). V shed 3 bases and J 4 bases; nucleotides not matched to a gene: 5. There are 13 residues in the CDR3. CDR3 sequence (DNA): TGCAGTGCTAGCGGGAGGATTGGAGAGACCCAGTACTTC. Residues: CSASGRIGETQYF.

This clonotype came up a few times. This rearrangement joins TRBV19 to TRBJ1-1; D is possibly TRBD1 (6 bases). Germline lookup yields CDR1 LNHDA and CDR2 SQIVND (reference sequence). V lost 3 bases and J lost 4, with 24 bases in between. CDR3 length: 18 residues. CDR3 bases: TGTGCCAGTAGTATGCCTGGGGACTGGCTCAGGGGAGCCACTGAAGCTTTCTTT. Amino acids: CASSMPGDWLRGATEAFF.

V is TRBV20-1 and J is TRBJ2-6, with D perhaps TRBD1 (5 bases). V lost 1 base to trimming and J lost 0 bases, with 7 bases between them. Germline loops: CDR1 DFQATT, CDR2 SNEGSKA (reference sequence). This CDR3 has 15 residues. The CDR3 coding sequence is TGCAGTGCTAGAGGACAGTTCTCTGGGGCCAACGTCCTGACTTTC. Residues: CSARGQFSGANVLTF.

This clonotype was picked up many times. The rearrangement joins TRBV7-2 to TRBJ2-3; TRBD2 matches 9 bases. Looked up from germline, CDR1 is SGHTA and CDR2 is FQGNSA. The CDR3 spans 15 residues. J lost 4 bases, V lost 2 bases, and 4 bases had no gene match. The CDR3 protein is CASSLSGTSSDTQYF. DNA of the CDR3: TGTGCCAGCAGCTTATCCGGGACTAGCTCAGATACGCAGTATTTT.

The V gene is TRBV4-1, the J gene TRBJ2-7, with a possible D match to TRBD1 (6 bases). CDR1 is MGHRA and CDR2 is YSYEKL in the germline V gene. Trimming removed 6 bases at V and 3 bases at J, with 18 bases between. This CDR3 is built from 15 residues. Here the CDR3 reads CASRRDLGANYEQYF. The DNA for the CDR3 is TGCGCCAGCAGGCGCGATTTGGGGGCTAACTACGAGCAGTACTTC.

This clonotype occurred a few times. V is TRBV30 and J is TRBJ2-3; TRBD2 might be the D (5 bases). The CDR3 sequence is 15 residues long. CDR1 is GTSNPN and CDR2 is SVGIG in the germline V gene (reference sequence). V lost 0 bases, J lost 4 bases, and 14 bases lay in between. The CDR3 sequence is CAWSVGGSASDTQYF. The CDR3 DNA sequence: TGTGCCTGGAGTGTAGGAGGCTCGGCATCAGATACGCAGTATTTT.

The chain links TRBV29-1 to TRBJ2-2, with D perhaps matching TRBD2 (5 bases). Trimming removed 7 bases from V and 1 base from J, with 7 bases in between. Germline CDR1 SQVTM, CDR2 ANQGSEA. This CDR3 comprises 12 residues. The CDR3 here is CSAEGNTGELFF. The CDR3 DNA follows: TGCAGCGCTGAGGGGAACACCGGGGAGCTGTTTTTT.

This clonotype has more than one count but fewer than ten. The chain combines TRBV5-1 with TRBJ2-7; TRBD2 agrees at 8 bases. The CDR3 is 15 amino acids. Germline CDR1 reads SGHRS; CDR2 reads YFSETQ. With 4 bases clipped from V and 7 bases from J, the junction kept 13 bases outside the gene matches. CDR3 in DNA: TGCGCCAGCAGCATTACCGGGACTAGATCGGGGGAGCAGTACTTC. The encoded protein is CASSITGTRSGEQYF.

The chain carries TRBV3-1 and TRBJ2-2; D is perhaps TRBD2 (5 bases). V lost 0 bases, J lost 4 bases, and 15 bases lay in between. The CDR3 runs to 17 residues. Germline-derived CDR1 and CDR2 are LGHDT and YNNKEL (reference sequence). CDR3 residues: CASSQDRASLITGELFF. The CDR3 DNA sequence: TGTGCCAGCAGCCAAGATCGGGCTAGCCTCATCACCGGGGAGCTGTTTTTT.

V and J are TRBV4-3 and TRBJ1-1; TRBD1 matches at 9 bases. V lost 4 bases to trimming and J lost 4 bases; unmatched junction nucleotides: 7. Germline CDR1 and CDR2: LGHNA and YSLEER. This CDR3 is 15 amino acids long. CDR3 sequence reads: CASSLDRGFGTEAFF. The DNA for the CDR3 is TGCGCCAGCAGCCTGGACAGGGGATTCGGCACTGAAGCTTTCTTT.

V usage is TRBV6-1 and J usage is TRBJ2-5; D possibly corresponds to TRBD1 (6 bases). V was cut by 6 bases and J by 1 base, with 12 bases left in between. Germline CDR1 is MNHNS and CDR2 is SASEGT. The CDR3 consists of 14 residues. The CDR3 is CASSSRQAQETQYF. As DNA, the CDR3 is TGTGCCAGCAGCTCCCGACAGGCCCAAGAGACCCAGTACTTC.